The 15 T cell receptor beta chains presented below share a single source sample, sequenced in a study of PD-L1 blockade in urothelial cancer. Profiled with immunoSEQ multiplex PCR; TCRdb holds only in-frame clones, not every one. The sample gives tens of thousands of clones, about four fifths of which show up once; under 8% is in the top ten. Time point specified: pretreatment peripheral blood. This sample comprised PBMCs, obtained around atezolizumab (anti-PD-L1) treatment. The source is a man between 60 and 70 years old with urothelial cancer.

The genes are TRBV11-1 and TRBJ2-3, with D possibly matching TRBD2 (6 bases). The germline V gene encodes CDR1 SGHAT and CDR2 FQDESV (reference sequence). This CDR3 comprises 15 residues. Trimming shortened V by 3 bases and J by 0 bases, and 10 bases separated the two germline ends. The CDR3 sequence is CASSLRRGSTDTQYF. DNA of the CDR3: TGTGCCAGCAGCTTGCGGCGGGGTAGCACAGATACGCAGTATTTT.

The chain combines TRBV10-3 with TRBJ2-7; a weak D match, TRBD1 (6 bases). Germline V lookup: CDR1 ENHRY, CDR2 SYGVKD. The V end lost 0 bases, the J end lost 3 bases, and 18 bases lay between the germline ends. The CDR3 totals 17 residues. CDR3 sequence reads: CAISESGRGKGDYEQYF. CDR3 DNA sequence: TGTGCCATCAGTGAGTCCGGCCGGGGCAAGGGGGACTACGAGCAGTACTTC.

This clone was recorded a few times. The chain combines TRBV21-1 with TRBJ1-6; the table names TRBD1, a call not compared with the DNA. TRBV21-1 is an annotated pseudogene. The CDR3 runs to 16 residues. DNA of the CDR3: TGTGCCAGCAGCTTACAGGGGAGGAACTATAATTCACCCCTCCACTTT. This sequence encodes CASSLQGRNYNSPLHF.

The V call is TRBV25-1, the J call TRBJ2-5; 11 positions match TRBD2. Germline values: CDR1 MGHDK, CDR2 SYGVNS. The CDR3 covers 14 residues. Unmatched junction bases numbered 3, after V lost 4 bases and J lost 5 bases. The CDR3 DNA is TGTGCCAGCAGTGTAGCGGGGGGGACGGAGACCCAGTACTTC. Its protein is CASSVAGGTETQYF.

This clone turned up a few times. CDR3 coding DNA: TGTGCCAGTAGTCTAACAGGGGGTTCACCCCTCCACTTT. Encoded protein: CASSLTGGSPLHF. The chain is built from TRBV19 and TRBJ1-6; TRBD1 matches 8 bases. V shed 5 bases and J 9 bases; nucleotides not matched to a gene: 3. From germline, CDR1 is LNHDA and CDR2 SQIVND (reference sequence). The CDR3 extends over 13 amino acids.

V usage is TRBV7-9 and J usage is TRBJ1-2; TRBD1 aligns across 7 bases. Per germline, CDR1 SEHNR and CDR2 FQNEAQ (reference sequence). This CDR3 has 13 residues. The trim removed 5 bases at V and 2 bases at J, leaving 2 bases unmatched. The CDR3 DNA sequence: TGTGCCAGCAGCGTGGGACAGAACTATGGCTACACCTTC. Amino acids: CASSVGQNYGYTF.

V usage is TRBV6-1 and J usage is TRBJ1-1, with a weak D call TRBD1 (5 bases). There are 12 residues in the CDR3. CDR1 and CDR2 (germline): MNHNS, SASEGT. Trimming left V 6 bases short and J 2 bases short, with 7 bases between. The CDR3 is CASRGENTEAFF. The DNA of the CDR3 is TGTGCCAGCAGAGGGGAAAACACTGAAGCTTTCTTT.

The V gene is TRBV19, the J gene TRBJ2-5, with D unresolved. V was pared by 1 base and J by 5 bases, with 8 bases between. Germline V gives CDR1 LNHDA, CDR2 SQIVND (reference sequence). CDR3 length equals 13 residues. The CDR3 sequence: CASSIGVGETQYF. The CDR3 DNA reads TGTGCCAGTAGTATAGGGGTCGGGGAGACCCAGTACTTC.

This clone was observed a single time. CDR3: CASSATGDDTEAFF. The DNA for the CDR3 is TGTGCCAGCAGCGCGACAGGGGATGACACTGAAGCTTTCTTT. This chain connects TRBV7-9 to TRBJ1-1; 8 bases are a match to TRBD1. Germline V lookup: CDR1 SEHNR, CDR2 FQNEAQ (reference sequence). With 5 bases clipped from V and 3 bases from J, the junction kept 5 bases outside the gene matches. The CDR3 runs 14 residues.

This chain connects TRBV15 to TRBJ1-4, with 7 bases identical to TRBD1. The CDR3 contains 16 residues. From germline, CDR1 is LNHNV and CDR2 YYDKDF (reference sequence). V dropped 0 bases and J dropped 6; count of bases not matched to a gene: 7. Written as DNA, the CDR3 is TGTGCCACCAGCAGAGATTTCCGGGACAGTCATGAAAAACTGTTTTTT. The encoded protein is CATSRDFRDSHEKLFF.

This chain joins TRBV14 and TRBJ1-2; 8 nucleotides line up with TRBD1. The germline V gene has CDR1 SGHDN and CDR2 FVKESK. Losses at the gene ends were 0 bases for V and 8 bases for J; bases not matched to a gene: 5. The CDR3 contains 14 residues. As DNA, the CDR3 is TGTGCCAGCAGCCAAGATGCAGGGGGCGTCGGCTACACCTTC. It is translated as CASSQDAGGVGYTF. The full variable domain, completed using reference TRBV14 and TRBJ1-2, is EAGVTQFPSHSVIEKGQTVTLRCDPISGHDNLYWYRRVMGKEIKFLLHFVKESKQDESGMPNNRFLAERTGGTYSTLKVQPAELEDSGVYFCASSQDAGGVGYTFGSGTRLTVV.

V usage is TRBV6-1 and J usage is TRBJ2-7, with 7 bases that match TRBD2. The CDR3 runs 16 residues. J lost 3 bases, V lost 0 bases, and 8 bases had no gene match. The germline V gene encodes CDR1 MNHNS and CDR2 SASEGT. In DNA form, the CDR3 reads TGTGCCAGCAGTGAAGCGGGGGGGGTGACTTTCTACGAGCAGTACTTC. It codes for CASSEAGGVTFYEQYF.

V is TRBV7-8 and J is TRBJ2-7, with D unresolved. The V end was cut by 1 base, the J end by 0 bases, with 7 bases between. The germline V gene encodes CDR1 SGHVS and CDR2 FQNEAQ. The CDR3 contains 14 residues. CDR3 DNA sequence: TGTGCCAGCAGCTTAGTTAGGAGCTCCTACGAGCAGTACTTC. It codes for CASSLVRSSYEQYF. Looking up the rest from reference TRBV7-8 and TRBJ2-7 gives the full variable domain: GAGVSQSPRYKVAKRGQDVALRCDPISGHVSLFWYQQALGQGPEFLTYFQNEAQLDKSGLPSDRFFAERPEGSVSTLKIQRTQQEDSAVYLCASSLVRSSYEQYFGPGTRLTVT.

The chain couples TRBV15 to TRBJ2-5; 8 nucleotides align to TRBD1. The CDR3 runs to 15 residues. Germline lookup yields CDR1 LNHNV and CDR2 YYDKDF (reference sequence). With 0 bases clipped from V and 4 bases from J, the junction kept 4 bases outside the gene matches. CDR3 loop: CATSRDAGGLETQYF. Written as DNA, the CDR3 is TGTGCCACCAGCAGAGATGCAGGGGGCTTAGAGACCCAGTACTTC.

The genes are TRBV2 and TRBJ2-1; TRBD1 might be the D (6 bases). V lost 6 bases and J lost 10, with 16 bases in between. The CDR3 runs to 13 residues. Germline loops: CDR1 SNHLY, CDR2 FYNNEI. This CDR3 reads CASSLTQGSEQFF. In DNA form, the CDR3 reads TGTGCCAGCAGCTTAACACAGGGTAGCGAGCAGTTCTTC.